These 7 T cell receptor beta chains originate from one sample sequenced in a study of blood T cell repertoires in COVID-19. The table came from immunoSEQ multiplex PCR; TCRdb's copy has only in-frame clones and leaves some out. This sample has roughly 74,000 clones, with approximately 91% found just once. The sample was peripheral blood. The origin of the receptors is a man aged 70 or older with active or convalescent COVID-19.

This sequence joins TRBV2 and TRBJ2-7; 7 positions match TRBD1. Germline V gene data show CDR1 as SNHLY and CDR2 as FYNNEI. Unmatched junction bases numbered 5, after V lost 8 bases and J lost 1 base. The CDR3 loop spans 13 amino acids. CDR3 in DNA: TGTGCCAGCCGGGACAGTCGGTCCTACGAGCAGTACTTC. Its protein product is CASRDSRSYEQYF.

The rearrangement links TRBV2 to TRBJ2-7, with D tentatively TRBD1 (5 bases). This CDR3 spans 13 amino acids. Trimming left V 3 bases short and J 1 base short, with 7 bases between. The V gene's germline CDR1 is SNHLY and CDR2 FYNNEI. The CDR3 reads CASSDDRSYEQYF. DNA of the CDR3: TGTGCCAGCAGTGACGACAGATCCTACGAGCAGTACTTC.

This clone showed up just a few times. This sequence joins TRBV28 and TRBJ1-5; a weak D match, TRBD1 (6 bases). CDR1 and CDR2 (germline): MDHEN, SYDVKM. Trimming shortened V by 3 bases and J by 3 bases, and 18 bases separated the two germline ends. This CDR3 region has 17 residues. The CDR3 bases are TGTGCCAGCAGTTTTCCCGGGGGGGCTAAGGTCAATCAGCCCCAGCATTTT. Translation: CASSFPGGAKVNQPQHF.

This clone came up once. The chain employs TRBV28 and TRBJ2-1, with TRBD1 identical over 8 bases. The CDR3 extends over 15 amino acids. The V gene's germline CDR1 is MDHEN and CDR2 SYDVKM. Unmatched junction bases numbered 14, after V lost 8 bases and J lost 8 bases. Written as DNA, the CDR3 is TGTGCCAGCGTTTCCCCCCAGGGGGCGAATGATGAGCAGTTCTTC. Amino acid sequence: CASVSPQGANDEQFF.

This chain connects TRBV20-1 to TRBJ1-2; D remains unclear. Germline V gene sequence: CDR1 DFQATT, CDR2 SNEGSKA (reference sequence). There are 13 residues in the CDR3. Trimming pared 3 bases from V and 4 bases from J, leaving 12 bases between. As DNA, the CDR3 is TGCAGTGCTAGTCGGGAGGGCAGCTATGGCTACACCTTC. Translation: CSASREGSYGYTF.

A few counts support this clone. The chain recombines TRBV5-1 with TRBJ1-1; D gene unclear. Germline V CDR1 and CDR2: SGHRS, YFSETQ. The germline V and J ends were trimmed by 5 bases and 0 bases, with 11 bases remaining between them. The CDR3 has 14 amino acids. CDR3: CASRGGVMNTEAFF. As DNA, the CDR3 is TGCGCCAGCAGAGGAGGTGTCATGAACACTGAAGCTTTCTTT.

This sequence joins TRBV20-1 and TRBJ1-2; TRBD1 might be the D (6 bases). This CDR3 spans 11 amino acids. From germline, CDR1 is DFQATT and CDR2 SNEGSKA (reference sequence). Trimming took 6 bases from V and 7 from J, leaving 12 bases between them. The CDR3 protein is CSAVTGFGYTF. For the CDR3, the DNA is TGCAGTGCCGTAACAGGGTTTGGCTACACCTTC.